The present entry profiles one T cell receptor beta chain with its context. This clone is considered hyperexpanded (1% or more). No antigen is known for it. No per-base quality is available; no much larger clone lies one base away. Patients underwent resection in Japan or China between about 2013 and 2017. Histologic diagnosis of each case was confirmed independently by two lung cancer pathologists on H&E slides. DNA was isolated from FFPE tissue using the AllPrep DNA/RNA FFPE Kit. The sample originates from a study of immune evolution from preneoplasia to lung adenocarcinoma (dated by TCRdb to 2020 to 2023). For the wider study: The study profiled immune contexture across lung adenocarcinoma precursors and invasive adenocarcinoma using immune gene expression, TCR sequencing and multiplex immunofluorescence. Resected precursor lesions (AAH, AIS, MIA) and invasive adenocarcinomas were each compared against paired morphologically normal lung tissue. Sample size was based on specimen availability rather than a prior power calculation. The immune data were integrated with whole exome sequencing and methylation data obtained from the same cohort of nodules. The overall cohort was made up of nearly 55 patients with pulmonary nodules who had surgical resection. The TCR sequencing data were obtained from around 51 patients. It was reported in the study that 105 samples were used for TCR sequencing. POLYSOLVER was used to infer Class I HLA alleles from exome data, and LOHHLA was used to detect allele-specific HLA loss.

The germline V gene specifies SGHTA as CDR1 and FQGNSA as CDR2. The CDR3, from cysteine to phenylalanine, totals 14 residues. Only CDR3 DNA is held: 42 bases, read in frame from base 1. At the junction V is shortened by 3 bases and J by 6 bases, with 14 bases in between. Using the immunoSEQ hsTCRbeta Kit, TCR beta CDR3 regions were sequenced from DNA. Under the source paper's analysis protocol: TCR sequencing data were analysed with the ImmunoSEQ Analyzer. T cell clonality was calculated on productive rearrangements as 1 minus Pielou's evenness. To measure T cell diversity, the inverse Simpson index was applied to productive templates. T cell density was defined as TCR beta template counts normalized to usable DNA, with usable DNA estimated by amplification and sequencing of housekeeping genes. Two-sided Kruskal-Wallis tests were used to compare TCR metrics between histologic stages. The table was pulled from immuneACCESS by TCRdb, which kept in-frame rearrangements only. Such tables lose some clones; where checked, under half of the loss comes from unresolved V genes, and the rest has no known cause. V and J calls and clone size follow that table, whereas D and trimming were derived from the DNA. This sample lists some 10,000 clones; around 75% were detected once. The biggest ten clones account for less than 30% of the sample.

Beyond this particular receptor, the publication reports: Clonality was highest in normal lung, while later-stage lesions appeared to show lower clonality but higher T cell density and diversity. Top T cell clone frequencies were highest in normal lung and appeared to decrease progressively from AAH through AIS, MIA and invasive adenocarcinoma. Findings were based on association rather than direct causation; larger cohorts with long-term follow-up and longitudinal biopsies were deemed needed. Because all patients came from Japan and China, whether the findings apply to Western populations was uncertain.

The sample comprised FFPE normal lung tissue adjacent to the tumor. The chain was built from TRBV7-2 and TRBJ1-2; TRBD1 is a weak D gene call, 5 bases matching. This clonotype was obtained from a person between 60 and 69 years old with lung adenocarcinoma. Some clones in this sample may be carry-over from other donors' samples. CDR3 region: CASSFDSPLDGYTF. The base sequence is TGTGCCAGCAGCTTTGACAGTCCCCTCGATGGCTACACCTTC. The variable domain in full, with residues beyond the CDR3 obtained from the reference TRBV7-2 and TRBJ1-2 genes, is GAGVSQSPSNKVTEKGKDVELRCDPISGHTALYWYRQSLGQGLEFLIYFQGNSAPDKSGLPSDRFSAERTGGSVSTLTIQRTQQEDSAVYLCASSFDSPLDGYTFGSGTRLTVV.